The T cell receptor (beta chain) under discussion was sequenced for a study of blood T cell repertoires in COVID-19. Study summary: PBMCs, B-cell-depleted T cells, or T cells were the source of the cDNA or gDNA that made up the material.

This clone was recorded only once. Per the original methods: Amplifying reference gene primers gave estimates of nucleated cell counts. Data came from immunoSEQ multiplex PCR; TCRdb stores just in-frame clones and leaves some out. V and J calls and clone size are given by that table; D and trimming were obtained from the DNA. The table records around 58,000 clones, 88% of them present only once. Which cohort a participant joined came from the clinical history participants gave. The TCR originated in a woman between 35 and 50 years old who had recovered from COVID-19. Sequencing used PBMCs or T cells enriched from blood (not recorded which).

CDR3 DNA: TGTGCCAGCAGCTTGGCCCTTCGTGACTATGGCTACACCTTC. As protein: CASSLALRDYGYTF. The chain couples TRBV5-6 to TRBJ1-2, with D unresolved. Deletions cut 0 bases from V and 3 bases from J, with 9 bases between. The CDR3 spans 14 residues. Per germline, CDR1 SGHDT and CDR2 YYEEEE.